Here is one T cell receptor (beta chain) with its context. Its specificity is not known. CDR1 LGHNT and CDR2 FRNRAP come from the germline V gene. Unmatched junction bases numbered 3, after V lost 2 bases and J lost 4 bases. The CDR3 consists of 14 residues. The data were taken from a study of T-cell reconstitution after alpha-beta-depleted transplantation in children. Study-level results: Once a year had passed after transplant, T-cell counts and diversity came mostly from newly produced T cells.

Molecular barcoding with unique molecular identifiers was used for the TCRbeta library. TCRdb re-analysed the PCR reads in MiXCR, keeping a single row per CDR3 protein. Seen here are about a million distinct CDR3 sequences, about 29% observed once, and the top ten hold under 30%. This TCR came from a boy under two years old who had a stem cell transplant for SCID, so the T cells may come from the graft donor. V usage is TRBV12-5 and J usage is TRBJ1-1, with TRBD1 identical over 8 bases. The starting material was PBMCs, mostly from graft donor cells, obtained 360 days after TCRalphabeta/CD19-depleted stem cell transplant. CDR3 region: CASGLTGGGTEAFF. The CDR3 coding sequence is TGTGCTAGTGGTTTGACAGGGGGAGGCACTGAAGCTTTCTTT. The full variable domain, in which reference TRBV12-5 and TRBJ1-1 provide the parts outside the CDR3, is DARVTQTPRHKVTEMGQEVTMRCQPILGHNTVFWYRQTMMQGLELLAYFRNRAPLDDSGMPKDRFSAEMPDATLATLKIQPSEPRDSAVYFCASGLTGGGTEAFFGQGTRLTVV.